The 9 T cell receptor beta chains given below trace back to one sample, sequenced in a study of control samples from healthy donors and cancer patients. Produced via immunoSEQ multiplex PCR; TCRdb's table is partial and in-frame only. The sample lists roughly 170,000 clones; roughly 88% were seen once. The sample comprised blood. The source of these receptors is a woman aged 25-40 years in good health.

The chain uses TRBV7-9 and TRBJ1-1; possibly TRBD1 for D (5 bases). The CDR3 runs to 14 residues. Trimming stripped 4 bases from V and 8 bases from J, with 17 bases between. Germline assignment: CDR1 SEHNR and CDR2 FQNEAQ (reference sequence). CDR3 DNA: TGTGCCAGCAGCTACCCCGGGGACGAAAGGGAAGCTTTCTTT. Translation gives CASSYPGDEREAFF.

The CDR3 loop reads CATSDSTAASHYGYTF. The DNA of the CDR3 is TGTGCCACCAGTGATTCTACCGCCGCCAGCCACTATGGCTACACCTTC. The chain is built from TRBV24-1 and TRBJ1-2; no clear D. Looked up from germline, CDR1 is KGHDR and CDR2 is SFDVKD. V lost 2 bases and J lost 3, with 15 bases in between. CDR3 length: 16 residues.

The chain has TRBV6-5 and TRBJ2-7, with unresolved D. V shed 6 bases and J shed 5 bases, with 14 bases lying between them. CDR1 is MNHEY and CDR2 is SVGAGI in the germline V gene. The CDR3 runs 13 residues. CDR3 DNA sequence: TGTGCCAGCAGATCGCTTCCAGGTCACGAGCAGTACTTC. Translated: CASRSLPGHEQYF.

This chain connects TRBV3-1 (or the pseudogene TRBV3-2) to TRBJ2-3; no reliable D call. The germline V gene encodes CDR1 LGHDT and CDR2 YNNKEL (reference sequence). Trimming pared 2 bases from V and 0 bases from J, leaving 9 bases between. The length of the CDR3 is 15 residues. CDR3 in DNA: TGTGCCAGCAGCCAACCGACTTCTAGCACAGATACGCAGTATTTT. Its translation: CASSQPTSSTDTQYF.

The rearrangement links TRBV27 to TRBJ2-3; either TRBD1 or TRBD2 may fit D (5 bases each). The germline V and J ends were trimmed by 6 bases and 6 bases, with 37 bases remaining between them. Germline V gene lookup returns CDR1 MNHEY and CDR2 SMNVEV (reference sequence). The length of the CDR3 is 21 residues. CDR3 nucleotide sequence: TGTGCCAGCAGCTCGAGACGGTGGGAGAGGGACGGAGCCCACCGGAGGGATACGCAGTATTTT. Its translation: CASSSRRWERDGAHRRDTQYF.

CDR3 region: CASSSPYTTEQYF. Here the CDR3 DNA reads TGTGCCAGCAGTTCCCCTTATACTACCGAGCAGTACTTC. The chain carries TRBV28 and TRBJ2-7; the D is unclear. The CDR3 totals 13 residues. With 4 bases removed from V and 6 bases from J, the gap between germline ends came to 13 bases. CDR1 is MDHEN, CDR2 SYDVKM, per germline.

This chain connects TRBV12-3 or TRBV12-4 to TRBJ2-5, with no clear D. This CDR3 region has 13 residues. V shed 3 bases and J shed 5 bases, with 10 bases lying between them. This CDR3 reads CASSFGLSETQYF. For the CDR3, the DNA is TGTGCCAGCAGTTTCGGGTTGTCGGAGACCCAGTACTTC.

The chain recombines TRBV27 with TRBJ2-5, with TRBD2 matching 11 bases. Germline V gene sequence: CDR1 MNHEY, CDR2 SMNVEV (reference sequence). With V trimmed by 2 bases and J by 10 bases, 3 bases remained unmatched. This CDR3 spans 13 amino acids. The CDR3 here is CASSLRLAGFQYF. CDR3 coding DNA: TGTGCCAGCAGTTTACGACTAGCGGGGTTCCAGTACTTC.

This clone has a single count. This rearrangement joins TRBV7-9 to TRBJ1-2; D remains ambiguous. Trimming removed 6 bases at V and 0 bases at J, with 8 bases between. CDR3 length: 13 amino acids. The germline V gene encodes CDR1 SEHNR and CDR2 FQNEAQ (reference sequence). The CDR3 sequence: CASSARANYGYTF. CDR3 DNA: TGTGCCAGCAGTGCTAGGGCTAACTATGGCTACACCTTC.